This T cell receptor beta chain was profiled in a study of Graves' ophthalmopathy and Graves' hyperthyroidism. This clonotype was observed at least ten times. Using RNA transcripts, the TCR beta CDR3 regions were amplified. HTBI-primed first-round RT-PCR preceded second-round multiplex PCR. TCRdb passed the multiplex PCR reads through MiXCR, listing each CDR3 protein once. Seen here are approximately 700,000 distinct CDR3 sequences, roughly two fifths observed once, and the top ten hold more than 3%. CDR3 length equals 14 residues. CDR1 is SGHRS and CDR2 is YFSETQ in the germline V gene. With 4 bases clipped from V and 5 bases from J, the junction kept 6 bases outside the gene matches.

Sample: peripheral blood. This TCR was sampled from an adult man with Graves' ophthalmopathy. The gene calls are TRBV5-1 and TRBJ2-5; 9 bases align to TRBD1. CDR3 region: CASSHWDREETQYF. Here the CDR3 DNA reads TGCGCCAGCAGCCACTGGGACAGGGAGGAGACCCAGTACTTC.